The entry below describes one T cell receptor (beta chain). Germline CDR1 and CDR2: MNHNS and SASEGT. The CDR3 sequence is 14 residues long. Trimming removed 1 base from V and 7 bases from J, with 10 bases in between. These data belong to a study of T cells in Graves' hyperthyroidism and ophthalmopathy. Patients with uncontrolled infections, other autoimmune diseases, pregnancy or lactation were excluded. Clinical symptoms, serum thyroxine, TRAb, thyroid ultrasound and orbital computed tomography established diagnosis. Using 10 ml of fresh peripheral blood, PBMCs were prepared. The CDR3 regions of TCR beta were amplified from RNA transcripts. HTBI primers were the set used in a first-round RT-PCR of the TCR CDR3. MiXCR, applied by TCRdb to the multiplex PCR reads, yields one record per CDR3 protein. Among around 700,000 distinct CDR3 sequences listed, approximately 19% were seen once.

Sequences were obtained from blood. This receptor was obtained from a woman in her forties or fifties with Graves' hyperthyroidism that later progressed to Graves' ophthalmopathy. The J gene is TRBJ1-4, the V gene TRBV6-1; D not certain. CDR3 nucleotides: TGTGCCAGCAGTGAAGGGGATGGTGTTGAAAAACTGTTTTTT. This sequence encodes CASSEGDGVEKLFF.